A single T cell receptor (beta chain) is shown here with its context. The data derive from a study of blood T cell repertoires in COVID-19. Study background: Italy, Spain and the United States were the sources of the convalescent and acute COVID-19 samples. T cells, B-cell-depleted T cells, or PBMCs supplied cDNA or gDNA.

The CDR3 is 14 amino acids. Germline V gene lookup returns CDR1 SGHTS and CDR2 YDEGEE. The germline V and J ends were trimmed by 4 bases and 4 bases, with 12 bases remaining between them. Using immunoSEQ multiplex PCR, the repertoire was profiled, and TCRdb retains in-frame clones only, with some absent. In the table there are under 250,000 clones, about nine tenths of which are singletons. The chain combines TRBV5-8 with TRBJ1-3, with no clear D. Material for sequencing was PBMCs or T cells enriched from blood (not recorded which). This receptor was identified in a woman in her 30s with acute COVID-19. CDR3 protein: CASSDDTAGNTIYF. The CDR3, as DNA: TGTGCCAGCAGCGACGACACCGCGGGAAACACCATATATTTT.